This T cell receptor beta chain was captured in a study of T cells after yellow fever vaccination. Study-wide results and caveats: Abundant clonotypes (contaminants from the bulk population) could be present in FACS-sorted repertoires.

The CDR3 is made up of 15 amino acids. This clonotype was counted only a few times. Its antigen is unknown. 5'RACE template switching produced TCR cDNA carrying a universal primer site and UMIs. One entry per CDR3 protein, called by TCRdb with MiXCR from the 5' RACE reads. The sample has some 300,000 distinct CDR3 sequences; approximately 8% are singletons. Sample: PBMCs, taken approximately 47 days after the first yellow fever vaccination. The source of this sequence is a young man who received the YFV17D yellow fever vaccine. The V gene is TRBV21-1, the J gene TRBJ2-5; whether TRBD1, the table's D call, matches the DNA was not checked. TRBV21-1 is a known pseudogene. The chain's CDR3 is CASPFNRGEEETQYF. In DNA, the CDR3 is TGTGCCAGCCCTTTTAACAGGGGGGAAGAAGAGACCCAGTACTTC.